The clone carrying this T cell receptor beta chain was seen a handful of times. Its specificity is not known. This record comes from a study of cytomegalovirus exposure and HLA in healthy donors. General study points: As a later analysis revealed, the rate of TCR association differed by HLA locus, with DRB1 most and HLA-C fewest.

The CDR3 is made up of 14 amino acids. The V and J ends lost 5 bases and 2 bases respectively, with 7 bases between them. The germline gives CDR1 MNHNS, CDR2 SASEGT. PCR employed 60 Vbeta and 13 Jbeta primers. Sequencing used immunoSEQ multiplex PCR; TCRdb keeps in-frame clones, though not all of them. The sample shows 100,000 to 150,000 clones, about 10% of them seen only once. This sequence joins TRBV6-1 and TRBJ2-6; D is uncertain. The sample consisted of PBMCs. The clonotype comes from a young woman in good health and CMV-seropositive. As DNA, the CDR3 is TGTGCCAGCAGTCAGGCTGCTGGGGCCAACGTCCTGACTTTC. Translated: CASSQAAGANVLTF.